This TCR beta chain was captured by sequencing in a study of shared clonotypes between healthy human individuals. The CDR3 is 14 residues long. V was pared by 0 bases and J by 3 bases, with 9 bases between. CDR1 and CDR2 (germline): WSHSY, SAAADI. Only one count was recorded for this clone. Produced via immunoSEQ multiplex PCR; TCRdb's table is partial and in-frame only. In the table there are about 2.4 million clones, more than 90% of which are singletons. This clonotype originated in a man aged 18 to 29 in good health. The sequenced material came from naive CD4+ T cells sorted from blood. Subset reported: CD45RA+ positively selected. The chain combines TRBV10-2 with TRBJ2-7; D is unclear. The CDR3 coding sequence is TGCGCCAGCAGTGAGTCTGAGCAGCACTACGAGCAGTACTTC. This translates into CASSESEQHYEQYF.